This T cell receptor (beta chain) comes out of a study of blood T cell repertoires in COVID-19. CDR3 length: 12 residues. Germline V lookup: CDR1 SEHNR, CDR2 FQNEAQ (reference sequence). V lost 5 bases and J 6 bases, leaving 8 bases between the germline ends. The sample holds a few counts of this clone. The data were produced by immunoSEQ multiplex PCR, yet TCRdb's version contains in-frame clones alone and is incomplete. The sample shows tens of thousands of clones, more than 85% of them seen only once. The chain combines TRBV7-9 with TRBJ2-1; D gene unclear. The sequence was obtained from a man between 65 and 85 years old with active or convalescent COVID-19. The specimen was peripheral blood. CDR3 sequence (DNA): TGTGCCAGCAGCAATATTCGCAATGAGCAGTTCTTC. Its protein product is CASSNIRNEQFF.